The entry below gives a single T cell receptor (beta chain) sequence along with its context. Its antigen is as yet unknown. The entry originates in a study of regulatory T cells in long-lasting Graves disease. Overall study findings and caveats: Accuracy might have suffered from few samples.

Germline trimming cut 7 bases from V and 7 bases from J; bases unmatched to any gene: 7. CDR3 length: 13 amino acids. Germline CDR1 reads SNHLY; CDR2 reads FYNNEI. Regarding time point: newly diagnosed GD, antithyroid drugs for less than 3 months. Making the TCR library involved RNA that had been extracted from PBMCs. Roughly 10 milliliters of peripheral blood went into EDTA tubes. According to the study, TCR beta libraries were built with iRepertoire HTBI primers and CDR3-region Arm-PCR. MiXCR, applied by TCRdb to the multiplex PCR reads, yields one record per CDR3 protein. Found here are approximately 540,000 distinct CDR3 sequences, around 11% of them singletons; the top ten hold roughly 8.2%. Another study also made use of these data, one on T cells in Graves' hyperthyroidism and ophthalmopathy. As that report states: Blood shared most expanded thyroid clonotypes above 0.001.

The V gene is TRBV2, the J gene TRBJ2-7; the match to TRBD1 covers 10 bases. Sample: peripheral blood mononuclear cells (PBMCs), taken at new diagnosis, from a patient treated with antithyroid drugs. This TCR was recovered from a woman in her 30s with Graves disease. CDR3 loop: CASTGQGGREQYF. Written as DNA, the CDR3 is TGTGCCAGCACCGGACAGGGGGGGCGGGAGCAGTACTTC.